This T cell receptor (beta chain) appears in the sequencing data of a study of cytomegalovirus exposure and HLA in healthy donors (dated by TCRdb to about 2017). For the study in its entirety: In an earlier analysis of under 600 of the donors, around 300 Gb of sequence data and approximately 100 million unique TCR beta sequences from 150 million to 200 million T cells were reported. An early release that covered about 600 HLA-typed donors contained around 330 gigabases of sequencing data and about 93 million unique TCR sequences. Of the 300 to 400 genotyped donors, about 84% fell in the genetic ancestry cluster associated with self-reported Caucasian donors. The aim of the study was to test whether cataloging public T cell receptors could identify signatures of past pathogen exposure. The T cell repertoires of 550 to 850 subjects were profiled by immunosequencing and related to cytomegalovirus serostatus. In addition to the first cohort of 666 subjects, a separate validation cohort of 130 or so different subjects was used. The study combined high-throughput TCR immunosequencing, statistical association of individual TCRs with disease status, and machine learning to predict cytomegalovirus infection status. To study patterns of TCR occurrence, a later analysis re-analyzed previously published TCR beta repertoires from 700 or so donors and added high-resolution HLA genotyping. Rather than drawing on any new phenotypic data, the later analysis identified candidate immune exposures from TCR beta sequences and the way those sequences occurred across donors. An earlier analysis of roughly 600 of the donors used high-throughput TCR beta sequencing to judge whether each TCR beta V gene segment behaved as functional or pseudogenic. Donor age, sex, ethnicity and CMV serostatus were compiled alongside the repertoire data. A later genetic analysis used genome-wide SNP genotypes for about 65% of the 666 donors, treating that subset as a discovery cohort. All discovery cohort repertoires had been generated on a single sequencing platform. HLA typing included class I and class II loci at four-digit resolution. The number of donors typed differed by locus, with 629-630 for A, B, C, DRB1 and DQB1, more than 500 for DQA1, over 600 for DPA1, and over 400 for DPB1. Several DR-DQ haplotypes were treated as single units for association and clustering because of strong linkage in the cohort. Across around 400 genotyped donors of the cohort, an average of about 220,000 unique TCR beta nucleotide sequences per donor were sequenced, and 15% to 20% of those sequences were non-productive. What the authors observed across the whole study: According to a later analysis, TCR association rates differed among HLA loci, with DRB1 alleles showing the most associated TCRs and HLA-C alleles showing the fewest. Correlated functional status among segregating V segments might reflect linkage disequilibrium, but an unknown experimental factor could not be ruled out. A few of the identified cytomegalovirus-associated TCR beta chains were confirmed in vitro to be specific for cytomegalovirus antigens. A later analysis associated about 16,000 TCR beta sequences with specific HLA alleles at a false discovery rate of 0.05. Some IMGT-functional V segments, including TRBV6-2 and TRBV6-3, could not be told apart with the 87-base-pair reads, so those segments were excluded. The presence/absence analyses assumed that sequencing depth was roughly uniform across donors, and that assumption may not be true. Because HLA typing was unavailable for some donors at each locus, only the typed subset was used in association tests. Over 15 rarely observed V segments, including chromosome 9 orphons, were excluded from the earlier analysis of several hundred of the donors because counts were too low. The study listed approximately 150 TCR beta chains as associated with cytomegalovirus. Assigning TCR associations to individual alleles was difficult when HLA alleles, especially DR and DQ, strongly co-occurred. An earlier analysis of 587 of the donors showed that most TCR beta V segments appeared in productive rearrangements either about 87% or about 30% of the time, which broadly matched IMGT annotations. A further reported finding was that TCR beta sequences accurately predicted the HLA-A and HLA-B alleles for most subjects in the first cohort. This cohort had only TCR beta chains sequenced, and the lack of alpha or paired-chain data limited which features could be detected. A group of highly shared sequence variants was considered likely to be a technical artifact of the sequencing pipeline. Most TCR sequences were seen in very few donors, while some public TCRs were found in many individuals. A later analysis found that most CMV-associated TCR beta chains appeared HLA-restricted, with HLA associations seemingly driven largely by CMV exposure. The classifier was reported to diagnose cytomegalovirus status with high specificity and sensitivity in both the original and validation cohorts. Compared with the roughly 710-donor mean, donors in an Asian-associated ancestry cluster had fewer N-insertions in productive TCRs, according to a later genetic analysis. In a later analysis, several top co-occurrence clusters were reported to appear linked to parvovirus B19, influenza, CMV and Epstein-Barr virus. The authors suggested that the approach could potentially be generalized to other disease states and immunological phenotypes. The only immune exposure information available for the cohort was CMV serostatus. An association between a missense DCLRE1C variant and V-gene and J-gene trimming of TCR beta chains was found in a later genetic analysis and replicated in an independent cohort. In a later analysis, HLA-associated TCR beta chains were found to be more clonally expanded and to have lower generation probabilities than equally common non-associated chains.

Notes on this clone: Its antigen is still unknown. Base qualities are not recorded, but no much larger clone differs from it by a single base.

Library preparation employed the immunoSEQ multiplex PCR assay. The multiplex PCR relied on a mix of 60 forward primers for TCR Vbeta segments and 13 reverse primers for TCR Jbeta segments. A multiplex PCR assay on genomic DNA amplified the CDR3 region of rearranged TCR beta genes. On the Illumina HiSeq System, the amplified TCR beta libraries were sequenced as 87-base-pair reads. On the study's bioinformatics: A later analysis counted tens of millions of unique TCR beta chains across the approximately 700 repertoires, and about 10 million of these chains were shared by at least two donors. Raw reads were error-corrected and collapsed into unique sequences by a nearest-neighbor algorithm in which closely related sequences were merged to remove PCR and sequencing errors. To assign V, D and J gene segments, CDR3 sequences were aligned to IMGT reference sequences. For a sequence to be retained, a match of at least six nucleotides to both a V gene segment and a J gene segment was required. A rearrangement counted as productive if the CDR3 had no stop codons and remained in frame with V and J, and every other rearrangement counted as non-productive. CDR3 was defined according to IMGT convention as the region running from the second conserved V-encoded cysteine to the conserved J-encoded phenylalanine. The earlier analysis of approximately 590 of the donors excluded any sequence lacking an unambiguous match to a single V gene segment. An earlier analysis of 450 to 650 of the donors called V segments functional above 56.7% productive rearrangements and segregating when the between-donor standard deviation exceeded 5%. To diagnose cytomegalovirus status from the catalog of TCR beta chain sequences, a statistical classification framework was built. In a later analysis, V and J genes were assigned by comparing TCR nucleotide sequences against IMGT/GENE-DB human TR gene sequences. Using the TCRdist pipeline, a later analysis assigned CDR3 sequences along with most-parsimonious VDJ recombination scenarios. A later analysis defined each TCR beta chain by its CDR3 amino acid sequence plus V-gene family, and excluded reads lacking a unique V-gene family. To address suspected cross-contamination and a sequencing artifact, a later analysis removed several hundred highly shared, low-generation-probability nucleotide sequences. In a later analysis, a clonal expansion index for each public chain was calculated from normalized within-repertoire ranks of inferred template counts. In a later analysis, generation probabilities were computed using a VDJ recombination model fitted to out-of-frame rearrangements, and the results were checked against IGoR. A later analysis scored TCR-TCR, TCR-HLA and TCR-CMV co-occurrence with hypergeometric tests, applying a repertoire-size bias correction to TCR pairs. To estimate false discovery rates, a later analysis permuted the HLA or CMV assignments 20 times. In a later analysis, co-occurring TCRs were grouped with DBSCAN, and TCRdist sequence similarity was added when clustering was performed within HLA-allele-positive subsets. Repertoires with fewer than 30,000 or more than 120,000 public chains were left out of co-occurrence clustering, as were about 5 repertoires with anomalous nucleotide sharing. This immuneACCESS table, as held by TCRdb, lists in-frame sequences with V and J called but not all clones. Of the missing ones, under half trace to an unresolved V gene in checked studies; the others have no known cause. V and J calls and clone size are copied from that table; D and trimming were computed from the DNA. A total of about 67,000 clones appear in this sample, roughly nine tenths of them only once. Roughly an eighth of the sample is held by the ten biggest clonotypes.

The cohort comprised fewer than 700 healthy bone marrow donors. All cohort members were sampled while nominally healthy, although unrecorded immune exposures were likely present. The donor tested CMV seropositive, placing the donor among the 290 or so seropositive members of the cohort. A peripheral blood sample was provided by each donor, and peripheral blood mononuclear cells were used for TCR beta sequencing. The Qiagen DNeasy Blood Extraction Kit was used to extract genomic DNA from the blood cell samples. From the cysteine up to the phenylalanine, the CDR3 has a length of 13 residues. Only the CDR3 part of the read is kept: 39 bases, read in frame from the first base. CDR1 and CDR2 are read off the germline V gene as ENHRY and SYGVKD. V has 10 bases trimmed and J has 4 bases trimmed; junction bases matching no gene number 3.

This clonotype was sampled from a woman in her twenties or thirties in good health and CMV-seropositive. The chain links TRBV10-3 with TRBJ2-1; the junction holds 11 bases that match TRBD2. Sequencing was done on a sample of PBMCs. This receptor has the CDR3 CATGTSGYNEQFF. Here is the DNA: TGTGCCACCGGGACTAGCGGATACAATGAGCAGTTCTTC.